This entry concerns a single T cell receptor beta chain. Its target is not known. This record comes from a study of T cell responses to AZD1222 COVID-19 vaccine. The CDR3 runs 13 residues. Trimming took off 3 bases at V and 4 bases at J, with 12 bases between the two ends. The germline gives CDR1 SQVTM, CDR2 ANQGSEA. General study points: The donors showed a predominance of white British ancestry and of females, with possible underestimation of clonal diversity. Spike regions recognized by vaccine-associated CD4 TCRs spanned the protein, led by 160-218 and 743-854.

TCRdb's copy holds only in-frame clones and misses some; the assay was immunoSEQ multiplex PCR. Here the sample table reports about 140,000 clones. The sequence was obtained from an adult in good health. Input material: peripheral blood. The chain combines TRBV29-1 with TRBJ1-1; D is uncertain. The CDR3 sequence is CSVEPRWGTEAFF. As DNA, the CDR3 is TGCAGCGTTGAGCCCAGATGGGGCACTGAAGCTTTCTTT.